The clone carrying this T cell receptor beta chain was seen only a few times. Its antigen is undetermined. Production of TCR cDNA was by 5'RACE template switching, which also added a universal primer site and UMIs. TCRdb itself ran the 5' RACE reads through MiXCR, one entry per CDR3 protein. The profile shows approximately 550,000 distinct CDR3 sequences, roughly 13% of them singletons. These data are taken from a study of T cells after yellow fever vaccination. Study conclusions and caveats: Abundant contaminating clonotypes from the bulk population could appear in FACS-sorted repertoires. Detected again after the booster were most primary-vaccination clones, at 96% CD4 and 88% CD8. Among all clonotypes, a small share was observed in both CD4 and CD8 compartments.

The ends were cut back, 0 bases at V and 4 bases at J, with 10 bases in the middle. CDR1 is DFQATT and CDR2 is SNEGSKA in the germline V gene (reference sequence). The CDR3 runs 14 residues. This chain joins TRBV20-1 and TRBJ1-5; no definite D call. This receptor was identified in a man aged 25-45 years who received the YFV17D yellow fever vaccine. Sequenced material: PBMCs, taken on the day of the yellow fever booster vaccination. CDR3 sequence (DNA): TGCAGTGCTAGAGATTGGGGAGTTAATCAGCCCCAGCATTTT. It encodes CSARDWGVNQPQHF.